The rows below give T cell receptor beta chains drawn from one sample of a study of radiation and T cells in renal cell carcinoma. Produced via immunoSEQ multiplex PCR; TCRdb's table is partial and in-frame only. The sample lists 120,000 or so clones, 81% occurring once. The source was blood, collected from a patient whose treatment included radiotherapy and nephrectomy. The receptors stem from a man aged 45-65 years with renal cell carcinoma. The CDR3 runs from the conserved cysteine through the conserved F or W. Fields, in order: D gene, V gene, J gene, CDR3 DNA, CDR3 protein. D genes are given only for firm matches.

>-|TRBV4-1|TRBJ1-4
TGCGCCAGCAGCCCAAATCCCTCAGGGGCTAATGAAAAACTGTTTTTT
CASSPNPSGANEKLFF
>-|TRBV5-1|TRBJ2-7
TGCGCCAGCAGCTCGACGCACTACGAGCAGTACTTC
CASSSTHYEQYF
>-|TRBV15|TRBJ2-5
TGTGCCACCAGCAGAGATCGGGGCAGGGGGGAAGAGACCCAGTACTTC
CATSRDRGRGEETQYF
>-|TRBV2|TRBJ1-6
TGTGCCAGCAGTCCCCGGGACCGAAATTCACCCCTCCACTTT
CASSPRDRNSPLHF
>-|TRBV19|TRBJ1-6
TGTGCCAGTAGCCGGATAGATAGGCTCTATAATTCACCCCTCCACTTT
CASSRIDRLYNSPLHF
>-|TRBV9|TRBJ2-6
TGTGCCAGCAGCGTAGGTTCCGGGGCCAACGTCCTGACTTTC
CASSVGSGANVLTF
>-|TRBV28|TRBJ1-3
TGTGCCAGCAGTACCTCGGACGGCCAGCTCTCTGGAAACACCATATATTTT
CASSTSDGQLSGNTIYF
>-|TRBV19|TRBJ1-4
TGTGCCAGTAGTTCCCTGACGGCAACTAATGAAAAACTGTTTTTT
CASSSLTATNEKLFF
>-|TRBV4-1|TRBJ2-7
TGCGCCAGCAGCCAACAGGATTACTCCTACGAGCAGTACTTC
CASSQQDYSYEQYF
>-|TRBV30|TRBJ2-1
TGTGCCTGGAGTGTAGGCTACAATGAGCAGTTCTTC
CAWSVGYNEQFF
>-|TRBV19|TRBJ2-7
TGTGCCAGTATAGCAACTCCATACGAGCAGTACTTC
CASIATPYEQYF
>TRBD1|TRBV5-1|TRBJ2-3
TGCGCCAGCAGCTCGCAGCAGGGGGCTTACGATACGCAGTATTTT
CASSSQQGAYDTQYF
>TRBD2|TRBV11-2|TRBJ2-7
TGTGCCAGCAGCTGGGGGGGCTACGAGCAGTACTTC
CASSWGGYEQYF
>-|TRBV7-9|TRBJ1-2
TGTGCCAGCGTCGACAGGAACTATGGCTACACCTTC
CASVDRNYGYTF
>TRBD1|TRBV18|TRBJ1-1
TGTGCCAGCTCATCGGGACAGGGGGGGAACACTGAAGCTTTCTTT
CASSSGQGGNTEAFF
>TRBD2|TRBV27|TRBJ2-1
TGTGCCAGCAGTCCCGGGAGCGGGAGTAACAATGAGCAGTTCTTC
CASSPGSGSNNEQFF